The 15 T cell receptor beta chains in this list originate from one sample, sequenced in a study of cytomegalovirus exposure and HLA in healthy donors. The PCR was carried out with 60 Vbeta primers and 13 Jbeta primers. TCRdb's copy holds only in-frame clones and misses some; the assay was immunoSEQ multiplex PCR. The table records around 95,000 clones, about 81% of them present only once. The specimen sequenced was PBMCs. These TCRs come from a woman in her forties in good health and CMV-seropositive.

The chain carries TRBV7-9 and TRBJ2-5; perhaps TRBD2 as D (5 bases). Germline CDR1 is SEHNR and CDR2 is FQNEAQ (reference sequence). V was clipped by 4 bases and J by 3 bases, with 9 bases between them. This CDR3 contains 13 residues. This CDR3 is CASSSSGEETQYF. CDR3 sequence (DNA): TGTGCCAGCAGCTCGAGCGGAGAAGAGACCCAGTACTTC.

The chain employs TRBV7-8 and TRBJ1-4, with 12 bases aligning to TRBD1. The CDR3 contains 15 residues. The ends lost 3 bases at V and 8 bases at J; junction bases unmatched: 4. The V gene's germline CDR1 is SGHVS and CDR2 FQNEAQ. This CDR3 reads CASSLKGTGGEKLFF. For the CDR3, the DNA is TGTGCCAGCAGCTTGAAGGGGACAGGGGGCGAAAAACTGTTTTTT.

V usage is TRBV7-3 and J usage is TRBJ2-3, with 9 positions matching TRBD2. The J segment lost 6 bases and the V segment lost 5 bases, leaving 12 bases of the junction unmatched. Germline V gene lookup returns CDR1 SGHTA and CDR2 FQGTGA. The length of the CDR3 is 16 residues. The CDR3: CASSLQAGGLEDTQYF. CDR3 in DNA: TGTGCCAGCAGCCTACAAGCGGGAGGCCTGGAGGATACGCAGTATTTT. The whole variable domain, remainder taken from reference TRBV7-3 and TRBJ2-3, is GAGVSQTPSNKVTEKGKYVELRCDPISGHTALYWYRQSLGQGPEFLIYFQGTGAADDSGLPNDRFFAVRPEGSVSTLKIQRTERGDSAVYLCASSLQAGGLEDTQYFGPGTRLTVL.

The rearrangement joins TRBV5-6 to TRBJ1-4, with D possibly being TRBD1 (6 bases). CDR3 size: 17 residues. The germline V gene encodes CDR1 SGHDT and CDR2 YYEEEE. V shed 4 bases and J shed 6 bases, with 22 bases lying between them. CDR3 region: CASSTAITQGRDEKLFF. The CDR3 coding sequence is TGTGCCAGCAGCACGGCTATAACCCAGGGGCGAGATGAAAAACTGTTTTTT.

V gene TRBV2 combines with J gene TRBJ2-7; 8 bases fit TRBD1. The CDR3 runs to 14 residues. Looked up from germline, CDR1 is SNHLY and CDR2 is FYNNEI. The V gene end was trimmed by 5 bases and the J gene end by 3 bases; junction bases not matched to a gene: 6. The CDR3 spells CASSTGQGFYEQYF. CDR3 DNA sequence: TGTGCCAGCAGTACAGGACAGGGATTCTACGAGCAGTACTTC.

The chain combines TRBV28 with TRBJ2-6; TRBD1 agrees at 7 bases. The trim removed 3 bases at V and 4 bases at J, leaving 9 bases unmatched. The V gene's germline CDR1 is MDHEN and CDR2 SYDVKM. The CDR3 loop spans 17 amino acids. The CDR3 nucleotides read TGTGCCAGCAGTTTGGACAGGTCGTCCTTCGGGGCCAACGTCCTGACTTTC. This sequence encodes CASSLDRSSFGANVLTF.

The V gene is TRBV2, the J gene TRBJ2-5, with 12 bases identical to TRBD2. The CDR3 is 16 residues long. V shed 4 bases and J 5 bases; nucleotides not matched to a gene: 8. CDR1 is SNHLY and CDR2 is FYNNEI in the germline V gene. CDR3 in amino acids: CASSGVLAGGLETQYF. Here the CDR3 DNA reads TGTGCCAGCAGTGGGGTCCTAGCGGGAGGGTTGGAGACCCAGTACTTC.

This clone showed up just a few times. This chain joins TRBV5-1 and TRBJ2-1; 9 bases are shared with TRBD1. CDR1 is SGHRS, CDR2 YFSETQ, per germline. The trim removed 0 bases at V and 2 bases at J, leaving 3 bases unmatched. The CDR3 runs 16 residues. The CDR3 nucleotides are TGCGCCAGCAGCTTGGACAGGGGGCGGACCTACAATGAGCAGTTCTTC. Translation gives CASSLDRGRTYNEQFF.

The rearrangement uses TRBV6-1 and TRBJ2-7; TRBD2 agrees at 7 bases. Germline lookup yields CDR1 MNHNS and CDR2 SASEGT. This CDR3 region has 15 residues. The J segment lost 3 bases and the V segment lost 2 bases, leaving 7 bases of the junction unmatched. The CDR3 loop reads CASSETAGENYEQYF. The CDR3 bases are TGTGCCAGCAGTGAAACGGCGGGAGAGAACTACGAGCAGTACTTC.

The chain recombines TRBV2 with TRBJ1-1; D remains unclear. The V gene's germline CDR1 is SNHLY and CDR2 FYNNEI. With 10 bases removed from V and 4 bases from J, the gap between germline ends came to 16 bases. This CDR3 is built from 13 residues. The CDR3 nucleotides are TGTGCCACCCGATTTGAGGGTTTCACTGAAGCTTTCTTT. This sequence encodes CATRFEGFTEAFF.

Regarding this clone: This CDR3 is also generated by other DNA sequences in the sample. This chain connects TRBV6-5 to TRBJ2-1; the D gene is possibly TRBD1 (5 bases). Trimming removed 7 bases from V and 5 bases from J, with 12 bases in between. The germline CDR1 and CDR2 sequences are MNHEY and SVGAGI. This CDR3 comprises 13 residues. The CDR3 nucleotides are TGTGCCAGCACTACCAGGGAAAACAATGAGCAGTTCTTC. It specifies CASTTRENNEQFF.

The genes are TRBV13 and TRBJ2-7; a possible D gene is TRBD2 (7 bases). V lost 1 base and J lost 4, with 14 bases in between. The length of the CDR3 is 15 residues. Germline V gene sequence: CDR1 PRHDT, CDR2 FYEKMQ (reference sequence). CDR3 nucleotide sequence: TGTGCCAGCAGCTTAGCGGGGGGCGGCCCGTACGAGCAGTACTTC. Residues: CASSLAGGGPYEQYF.

The genes are TRBV4-1 and TRBJ2-5; 16 nucleotides align to TRBD2. The V segment lost 4 bases and the J segment 4 bases; nucleotides outside the gene matches: 6. The CDR3 consists of 17 residues. Germline-derived CDR1 and CDR2 are MGHRA and YSYEKL. The CDR3 spells CASSPGLAGGPVETQYF. The CDR3 bases are TGCGCCAGCAGCCCGGGACTAGCGGGAGGGCCTGTAGAGACCCAGTACTTC.

The V call is TRBV18, the J call TRBJ2-1; TRBD2 aligns across 8 bases. The CDR3 has 13 amino acids. Germline loops: CDR1 KGHSH, CDR2 LQKENI. V lost 1 base, J lost 10 bases, and 3 bases stayed unmatched. The CDR3 DNA sequence: TGTGCCAGCTCACCACAGCGGGAGAGCGAGCAGTTCTTC. Amino acids: CASSPQRESEQFF.

The rearrangement links TRBV28 to TRBJ1-1; 7 nucleotides agree with TRBD1. The CDR3 runs to 15 residues. Germline-derived CDR1 and CDR2 are MDHEN and SYDVKM. Losses at the gene ends were 3 bases for V and 1 base for J; bases not matched to a gene: 5. The CDR3 region has the DNA TGTGCCAGCAGTTTCCCGGGACAGACGAACACTGAAGCTTTCTTT. It specifies CASSFPGQTNTEAFF.